This section outlines one T cell receptor beta chain sequence together with its context. This specimen includes other DNA sequences encoding the same CDR3. These data are taken from a study of blood T cell repertoires in COVID-19. Study in general: Donors in the United States, Italy and Spain gave samples during acute or convalescent COVID-19.

The CDR3 is 14 amino acids. Germline V lookup: CDR1 SGHTA, CDR2 FQGNSA. V gave up 5 bases and J gave up 2 bases; unmatched junction bases: 2. Assay: immunoSEQ multiplex PCR; the TCRdb copy retains only in-frame clones and omits some. The repertoire holds around 250,000 clones, with about 83% as singletons. The chain links TRBV7-2 to TRBJ2-7; 11 bases agree with TRBD2. The sequencing sample was made of peripheral blood. The receptor's source is a man older than 75 with acute or convalescent COVID-19. CDR3 sequence (DNA): TGTGCCAGCAGCCTGACTAGCGGGGCCTACGAGCAGTACTTC. Amino acid sequence: CASSLTSGAYEQYF.